The clone carrying this TCR beta chain was detected a few times. CD4+CD45RO+CD25- cells were isolated as memory CD4+ T cells. Semi-nested PCR with Nested Universal Primer A followed constant-region reverse priming of full-length variable regions. TCRdb re-called the 5' RACE reads through MiXCR, storing one row per CDR3 protein. The sample includes just under 65,000 distinct CDR3 sequences, about 22% of them seen just once. This CDR3 is built from 16 residues. The V gene lost 7 bases and the J gene lost 1 base, with 18 bases spanning the gap. Germline V gene sequence: CDR1 SGHRS, CDR2 YFSETQ. Input material: memory CD4+ T cells sorted from a lymph node. Subset given: memory CD4+ T cells, CD4+CD45RO+CD25-. This TCR derives from a female donor with breast cancer. This sequence joins TRBV5-1 and TRBJ2-1; D perhaps matches TRBD1 (6 bases). The CDR3 is CASSAPRGQSYNEQFF. DNA for the CDR3: TGCGCCAGCTCGGCCCCCCGGGGACAATCCTACAATGAGCAGTTCTTC.